These T cell receptor beta chains were read from a single sample in a study of T cells after yellow fever vaccination. Each CDR3 protein gets one entry after TCRdb re-called the 5' RACE reads with MiXCR. The table lists around 100,000 distinct CDR3 sequences, more than 7.5% of them singletons, with 25% in the top ten. The specimen comprised CD8+ T cells sorted from PBMCs, sampled 45 days after the yellow fever booster vaccination. The receptors here all came from a man aged 25 to 40 who received the YFV17D yellow fever vaccine. Each CDR3 is given with its conserved first and last residue. A D gene is named only where the DNA matches it firmly. Clone size, where shown, is once, few, many, or a class for clones that have expanded.

size	D	J	V	CDR3	DNA
many	.	TRBJ2-7	TRBV12-3/TRBV12-4	CASSSNDGGSYEQYF	TGTGCCAGCAGTTCCAACGACGGGGGAAGCTACGAGCAGTACTTC
many	TRBD1	TRBJ2-7	TRBV5-5	CASSLTGTGFTYEQYF	TGTGCCAGCAGCTTAACCGGGACAGGCTTTACCTACGAGCAGTACTTC
.	.	TRBJ1-5	TRBV6-1	CASSEDRAINQPQHF	TGTGCCAGCAGTGAAGACAGGGCCATCAACCAGCCCCAGCATTTT
.	.	TRBJ2-7	TRBV5-4	CASSLPEAGNYEQYF	TGTGCCAGCAGCCTGCCAGAGGCGGGGAACTACGAGCAGTACTTC
.	TRBD2	TRBJ2-1	TRBV27	CASSLSPSGVNEQFF	TGTGCCAGCAGTTTATCCCCTAGCGGTGTCAATGAGCAGTTCTTC
many	.	TRBJ2-3	TRBV4-3	CASSQEWGKWSTDTQYF	TGCGCCAGCAGCCAAGAGTGGGGGAAATGGAGCACAGATACGCAGTATTTT
many	TRBD2	TRBJ2-7	TRBV2	CASSVTSGPFEQYF	TGTGCCAGCAGTGTCACTAGCGGTCCTTTTGAGCAGTACTTC
many	.	TRBJ2-1	TRBV28	CASRYRLETYNEQFF	TGTGCCAGCAGATACCGACTGGAAACCTACAATGAGCAGTTCTTC
.	.	TRBJ2-7	TRBV11-2	CASSKRRDVYEQYF	TGTGCCAGCAGCAAACGACGGGATGTCTACGAGCAGTACTTC
many	.	TRBJ2-1	TRBV28	CASSLDEQFF	TGTGCCAGCAGCCTGGATGAGCAGTTCTTC
.	TRBD1	TRBJ2-1	TRBV24-1	CATSDPERDRGGSYNEQFF	TGTGCCACCAGTGACCCGGAACGGGACAGGGGGGGATCCTACAATGAGCAGTTCTTC
.	.	TRBJ2-6	TRBV5-6	CASSPEWGTGANVLTF	TGTGCCAGCAGCCCGGAATGGGGTACCGGGGCCAACGTCCTGACTTTC
many	.	TRBJ1-2	TRBV29-1	CSVEEGSYGYTF	TGCAGCGTTGAAGAAGGGAGCTATGGCTACACCTTC
few	.	TRBJ2-1	TRBV4-1	CASSQVAEPTYNEQFF	TGCGCCAGCAGCCAGGTAGCTGAACCTACCTACAATGAGCAGTTCTTC
.	.	TRBJ2-1	TRBV27	CASSPFSQASYNEQFF	TGTGCCAGCAGTCCCTTCTCCCAGGCCTCCTACAATGAGCAGTTCTTC
few	.	TRBJ2-1	TRBV29-1	CSVEGSRQASYNEQFF	TGCAGCGTTGAAGGTTCCCGACAGGCGTCCTACAATGAGCAGTTCTTC
.	.	TRBJ1-2	TRBV12-3/TRBV12-4	CASSFPLDRGYTF	TGTGCCAGCAGTTTCCCCCTAGATCGTGGCTACACCTTC
many	.	TRBJ2-1	TRBV7-9	CASSVGPERFF	TGTGCCAGCAGCGTGGGTCCTGAGCGGTTCTTC
few	TRBD2	TRBJ2-3	TRBV10-3	CAIRILAGTTDTQYF	TGTGCCATCAGAATCCTAGCGGGAACCACAGATACGCAGTATTTT
many	TRBD2	TRBJ2-3	TRBV6-5	CASSYRTSDSTDTQYF	TGTGCCAGCAGTTACCGGACTAGCGACAGCACAGATACGCAGTATTTT
few	TRBD2	TRBJ2-1	TRBV7-2	CASSWGLAGPFNEQFF	TGTGCCAGCAGTTGGGGACTAGCGGGCCCTTTTAATGAGCAGTTCTTC
.	TRBD2	TRBJ2-3	TRBV7-2	CASSRRLAGVLTQYF	TGTGCCAGCAGCCGACGACTAGCGGGAGTTTTGACGCAGTATTTT
many	.	TRBJ2-7	TRBV27	CASSLNGRNYEQYF	TGTGCCAGCAGTTTAAACGGCAGGAACTACGAGCAGTACTTC
few	TRBD1	TRBJ1-4	TRBV3-1	CASSRGDSQLEKLFF	TGTGCCAGCAGCCGAGGGGACAGCCAACTTGAAAAACTGTTTTTT
many	.	TRBJ2-1	TRBV20-1	CSARDTINYNEQFF	TGCAGTGCTAGAGATACGATTAACTACAATGAGCAGTTCTTC
few	.	TRBJ2-1	TRBV11-2	CASSLYAFGEQFF	TGTGCCAGCAGCTTATACGCCTTCGGGGAGCAGTTCTTC
.	.	TRBJ2-7	TRBV6-2/TRBV6-3	CASSKSPDEQYF	TGTGCCAGCAGCAAATCCCCAGACGAGCAGTACTTC
.	.	TRBJ2-2	TRBV27	CASSPAGTPNTGELFF	TGTGCCAGCAGTCCCGCCGGGACTCCGAACACCGGGGAGCTGTTTTTT
many	TRBD2	TRBJ2-5	TRBV19	CASSPISSGRDQETQYF	TGTGCCAGTAGTCCTATCTCTAGCGGGAGAGACCAAGAGACCCAGTACTTC
few	TRBD1	TRBJ2-2	TRBV4-3	CASSQTGTGELFF	TGCGCCAGCAGCCAGACAGGGACCGGGGAGCTGTTTTTT
many	TRBD2	TRBJ2-3	TRBV7-9	CASSPRLISGTPDTQYF	TGTGCCAGCAGCCCCCGACTAATTAGCGGGACCCCAGATACGCAGTATTTT
many	.	TRBJ1-3	TRBV27	CASRSGNTIYF	TGTGCCAGCCGAAGTGGAAACACCATATATTTT
.	.	TRBJ1-1	TRBV27	CASSLSVYGNTEAFF	TGTGCCAGCAGTTTATCAGTGTACGGGAACACTGAAGCTTTCTTT
.	TRBD2	TRBJ2-5	TRBV5-1	CASSLGLSGNHPGTQYF	TGCGCCAGCAGCTTGGGCCTCAGCGGGAACCACCCGGGGACCCAGTACTTC
medium-sized	.	TRBJ1-4	TRBV7-8	CASSLAGSTVREKLFF	TGTGCCAGCAGCTTAGCGGGTTCCACAGTGAGGGAAAAACTGTTTTTT
few	TRBD2	TRBJ2-1	TRBV7-9	CASSYRLAAAYNEQFF	TGTGCCAGCAGCTACAGACTAGCGGCGGCCTACAATGAGCAGTTCTTC
many	.	TRBJ2-3	TRBV29-1	CSVEEGTDTQYF	TGCAGCGTTGAAGAGGGGACAGATACGCAGTATTTT
many	.	TRBJ2-7	TRBV27	CASSSPPDMKSYF	TGTGCCAGCAGTTCGCCCCCTGACATGAAATCGTACTTC
few	.	TRBJ2-1	TRBV12-3/TRBV12-4	CASRAIKDEQFF	TGTGCCAGCAGAGCCATCAAGGATGAGCAGTTCTTC
many	.	TRBJ2-7	TRBV12-3/TRBV12-4	CASSWTVYEQYF	TGTGCCAGCAGTTGGACAGTCTACGAGCAGTACTTC
many	.	TRBJ2-2	TRBV27	CASSLTPRAAGHGELFF	TGTGCCAGCAGTTTAACCCCTCGCGCGGCAGGGCACGGGGAGCTGTTTTTT
.	TRBD1	TRBJ1-5	TRBV5-1	CASSRTGGVQPQHF	TGCGCCAGCAGCCGTACAGGGGGCGTTCAGCCCCAGCATTTT
many	.	TRBJ2-7	TRBV10-3	CAISLRDGTYEQYF	TGTGCCATCAGTCTCCGGGACGGTACCTACGAGCAGTACTTC
many	TRBD2	TRBJ2-6	TRBV6-2/TRBV6-3	CASSGLAVSSGANVLTF	TGTGCCAGCAGCGGACTAGCGGTTAGCTCTGGGGCCAACGTCCTGACTTTC
many	TRBD1	TRBJ2-7	TRBV9	CASSMTGGYDEQYF	TGTGCCAGCAGCATGACAGGGGGCTACGACGAGCAGTACTTC
many	.	TRBJ2-7	TRBV2	CASSEVETAAYEQYF	TGTGCCAGCAGTGAGGTTGAGACGGCCGCCTACGAGCAGTACTTC
many	TRBD1	TRBJ2-3	TRBV12-3/TRBV12-4	CASSGPGQGNTDTQYF	TGTGCCAGCAGTGGACCGGGACAGGGAAATACAGATACGCAGTATTTT
many	.	TRBJ2-7	TRBV6-5	CASSSVPRSEQYF	TGTGCCAGCAGTTCAGTCCCGCGGTCCGAGCAGTACTTC
many	.	TRBJ1-1	TRBV27	CASSLLGGGRGWTEAFF	TGTGCCAGCAGTTTATTAGGAGGGGGTCGGGGGTGGACTGAAGCTTTCTTT
many	TRBD2	TRBJ2-1	TRBV12-3/TRBV12-4	CASSLPGDRGLAGGPDNEQFF	TGTGCCAGCAGTTTACCCGGTGACAGGGGACTAGCGGGAGGGCCTGACAATGAGCAGTTCTTC
many	TRBD2	TRBJ2-1	TRBV29-1	CSVVLAGVFF	TGCAGCGTTGTGCTAGCGGGAGTATTCTTC
many	TRBD1	TRBJ2-1	TRBV20-1	CSASGDRGRVASYNEQFF	TGCAGTGCTAGCGGGGACAGGGGGCGGGTAGCATCCTACAATGAGCAGTTCTTC
many	TRBD2	TRBJ2-1	TRBV27	CASSMTSGTYNEQFF	TGTGCCAGCAGTATGACTAGCGGAACCTACAATGAGCAGTTCTTC
many	.	TRBJ1-1	TRBV29-1	CSVDTSTEAFF	TGCAGCGTTGACACGAGCACTGAAGCTTTCTTT